This T cell receptor (beta chain) appears in the sequencing data of a study of T cell repertoires in cytomegalovirus infection. Looking at the study overall: Newly reported HLA-C-restricted and thoroughly characterized HLA-B-restricted CMV epitopes were employed. Through public TCR beta signatures, both CMV infection and matching HLA type were indicated.

TCRdb redid the calling of the reads with MiXCR, one entry per CDR3 protein. There are fewer than 950,000 distinct CDR3 sequences in the sample; 32% occur only once, and around an eighth lies in the top ten. Study-wide results and limits: Dominating the ex vivo response were HLA-C-restricted CMV-specific TCR beta clonotypes.

As for this clonotype: The antigen is undetermined.

The CDR3 has 15 amino acids. V lost 7 bases to trimming and J lost 3 bases, with 18 bases between them. Germline CDR1 KGHDR, CDR2 SFDVKD. The rearrangement links TRBV24-1 to TRBJ2-7; tentative D call: TRBD1 (5 bases). The source material was cultured CD8+ T cells from PBMCs, sampled from culture after CMV antigen stimulation. This TCR came from a human donor in good health (CMV status not recorded). Some clones in this sample may be carry-over from other donors' samples. The CDR3 sequence is CATSPDQGGFYEQYF. The CDR3, as DNA: TGTGCCACCAGCCCGGACCAGGGTGGGTTCTACGAGCAGTACTTC.